This T cell receptor beta chain was observed in a study of shared clonotypes between healthy human individuals. As for the study in general: Three plates were used per donor for CD4 naive, three for CD4 memory, two for CD8 naive and one for CD8 memory.

Clones were read by immunoSEQ multiplex PCR, and TCRdb kept only the in-frame ones, dropping some. The sample records about 2.4 million clones, 80% to 95% being singletons. The V and J ends lost 0 bases and 11 bases respectively, with 21 bases between them. Germline assignment: CDR1 SGHNT and CDR2 YYREEE (reference sequence). The CDR3 covers 16 residues. This receptor was taken from a man aged 18-30 years in good health. Some clones in this sample may be carry-over from other donors' samples. The chain recombines TRBV5-4 with TRBJ2-4, with D possibly being TRBD1 (6 bases). Sequencing was performed on naive CD4+ T cells from PBMCs. The subset was: CD45RA+ positively selected. DNA of the CDR3: TGTGCCAGCAGCTTGGGAGACTTAGCCCTAGAGGGGGTTCAGTACTTC. Amino acid sequence: CASSLGDLALEGVQYF.